These 4 T cell receptor beta chains were sequenced from one sample in a study of T-cell memory formation after mild COVID-19. TCRdb independently ran MiXCR on the 5' RACE reads; one entry per CDR3 protein. The table includes roughly 480,000 distinct CDR3 sequences, 25% detected once. Input material: PBMCs or a T cell subset sorted from them (not recorded which). The receptors were gathered from an adult woman who had mild COVID-19 (a few samples of this study predate the infection). Cell type and time point are not known.

This sequence joins TRBV5-4 and TRBJ2-2; maybe TRBD2 (5 bases). The V and J ends lost 2 bases and 4 bases respectively, with 12 bases between them. The CDR3 has 15 amino acids. Germline assignment: CDR1 SGHNT and CDR2 YYREEE (reference sequence). The DNA of the CDR3 is TGTGCCAGCAGCTTAGGGAGACCCTTCACCGGGGAGCTGTTTTTT. Translated, it gives CASSLGRPFTGELFF.

The genes are TRBV5-1 and TRBJ2-7, with TRBD2 matching over 13 bases. Germline assignment: CDR1 SGHRS and CDR2 YFSETQ. V shed 4 bases and J 0 bases; nucleotides not matched to a gene: 7. The CDR3 extends over 17 amino acids. The CDR3 is CASSIPGLAGFSYEQYF. DNA of the CDR3: TGCGCCAGCAGCATACCGGGACTAGCGGGATTCTCCTACGAGCAGTACTTC.

The chain is built from TRBV20-1 and TRBJ2-1; D remains ambiguous. This CDR3 is 14 amino acids long. The V gene lost 6 bases and the J gene lost 0 bases, with 12 bases spanning the gap. Germline V gene lookup returns CDR1 DFQATT and CDR2 SNEGSKA (reference sequence). The CDR3 coding sequence is TGCAGTGCCTCCACAACGAGCTCCTACAATGAGCAGTTCTTC. This encodes CSASTTSSYNEQFF.

The J gene is TRBJ2-7, the V gene TRBV6-1; D might be TRBD1 (6 bases). V lost 4 bases and J lost 0, with 13 bases in between. Germline CDR1 reads MNHNS; CDR2 reads SASEGT. The CDR3 spans 15 residues. CDR3 in amino acids: CASSVTGTTSYEQYF. CDR3 nucleotide sequence: TGTGCCAGCAGTGTAACCGGGACAACCTCCTACGAGCAGTACTTC.